This T cell receptor beta chain came from a study of blood T cells in healthy people across ages. Turning to the study itself: Roughly one uniquely barcoded beta molecule per two T cells was captured.

Remarks on this clonotype: Antigen: not known.

Study conclusions and caveats: Estimates of total diversity, which came from one million sequenced T cells, were considered to be underestimates.

Germline CDR1 is MNHEY and CDR2 is SVGEGT. This CDR3 is 13 amino acids long. The germline V and J ends were trimmed by 5 bases and 7 bases, with 12 bases remaining between them. For every donor, a draw yielded around 10 milliliters of peripheral blood. Primed by a sample-barcoded 5' primer and a J-beta primer mix, a second PCR proceeded for about 6 to 12 cycles. MiXCR, applied by TCRdb to the 5' RACE reads, yields one record per CDR3 protein. The sample carries roughly 1,000,000 distinct CDR3 sequences, about 25% recorded once. These data were also reused for a study on T cells of mothers and their children. Per that paper: The people who donated were three healthy Caucasian mothers and their six children.

The clonotype comes from a girl aged 2-10 years in good health. This chain connects TRBV6-2 or TRBV6-3 to TRBJ2-1; a possible D gene is TRBD1 (5 bases). What was sequenced was blood. CDR3 coding DNA: TGTGCCAGCAGTCATCAGGGCGTAAATGAGCAGTTCTTC. Amino acids: CASSHQGVNEQFF.